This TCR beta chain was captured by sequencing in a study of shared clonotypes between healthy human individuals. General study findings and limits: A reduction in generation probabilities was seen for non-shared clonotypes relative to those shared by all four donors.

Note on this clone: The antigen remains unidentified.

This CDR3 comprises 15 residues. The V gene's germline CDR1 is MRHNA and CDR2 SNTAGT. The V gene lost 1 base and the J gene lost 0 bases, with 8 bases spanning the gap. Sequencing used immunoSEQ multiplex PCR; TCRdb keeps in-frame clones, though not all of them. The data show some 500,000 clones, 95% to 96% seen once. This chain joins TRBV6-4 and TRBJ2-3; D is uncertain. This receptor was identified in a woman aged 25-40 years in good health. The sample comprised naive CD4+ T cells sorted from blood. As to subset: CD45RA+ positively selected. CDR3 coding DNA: TGTGCCAGCAGTGACTTTCCTTCCAGCACAGATACGCAGTATTTT. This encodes CASSDFPSSTDTQYF.